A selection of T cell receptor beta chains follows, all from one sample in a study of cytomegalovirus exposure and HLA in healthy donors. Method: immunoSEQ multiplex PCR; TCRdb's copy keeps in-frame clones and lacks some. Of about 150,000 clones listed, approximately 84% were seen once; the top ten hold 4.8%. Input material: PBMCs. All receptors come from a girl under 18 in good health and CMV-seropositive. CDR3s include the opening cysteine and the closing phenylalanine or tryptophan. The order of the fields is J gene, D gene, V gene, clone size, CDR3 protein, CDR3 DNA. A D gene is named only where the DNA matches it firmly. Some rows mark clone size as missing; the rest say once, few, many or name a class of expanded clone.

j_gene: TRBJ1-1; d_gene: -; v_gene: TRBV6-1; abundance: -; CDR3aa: CASGRERAEAFF; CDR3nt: TGTGCCAGCGGAAGGGAGAGGGCTGAAGCTTTCTTT
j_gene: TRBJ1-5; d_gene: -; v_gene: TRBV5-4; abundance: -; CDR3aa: CASSHTGFQPQHF; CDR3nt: TGTGCCAGCAGCCACACAGGGTTTCAGCCCCAGCATTTT
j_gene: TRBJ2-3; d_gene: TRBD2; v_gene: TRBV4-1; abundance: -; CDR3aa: CASSQEGAGVRDTQYF; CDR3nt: TGCGCCAGCAGCCAGGAGGGAGCGGGGGTTAGAGATACGCAGTATTTT
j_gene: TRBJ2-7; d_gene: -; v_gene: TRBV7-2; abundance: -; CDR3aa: CASSLERQAEQYF; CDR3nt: TGTGCCAGCAGCTTAGAGAGGCAAGCCGAGCAGTACTTC
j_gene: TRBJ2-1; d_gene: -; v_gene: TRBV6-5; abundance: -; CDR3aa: CASSYTDPGTTEQFF; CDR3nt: TGTGCCAGCAGTTACACCGACCCCGGGACAACTGAGCAGTTCTTC
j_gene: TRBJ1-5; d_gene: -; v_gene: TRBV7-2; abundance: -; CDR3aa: CASSPRTANQPQHF; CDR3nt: TGTGCCAGCAGCCCGCGGACAGCCAATCAGCCCCAGCATTTT
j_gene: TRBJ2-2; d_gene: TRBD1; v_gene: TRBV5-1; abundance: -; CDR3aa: CASSIGQVVGTGELFF; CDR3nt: TGCGCCAGCAGCATTGGACAGGTGGTAGGCACCGGGGAGCTGTTTTTT
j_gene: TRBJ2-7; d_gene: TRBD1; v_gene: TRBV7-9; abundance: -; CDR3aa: CSSSRSGTGGYEQYF; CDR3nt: TGTTCCAGCAGCCGTTCCGGGACAGGGGGCTACGAGCAGTACTTC
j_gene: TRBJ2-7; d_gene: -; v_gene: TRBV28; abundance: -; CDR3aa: CASSFSGYEQYF; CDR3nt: TGTGCCAGCAGTTTTTCGGGCTACGAGCAGTACTTC
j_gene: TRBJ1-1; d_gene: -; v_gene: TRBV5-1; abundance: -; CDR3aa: CASSLGAAPNTEAFF; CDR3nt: TGCGCCAGCAGCTTGGGCGCGGCACCGAACACTGAAGCTTTCTTT
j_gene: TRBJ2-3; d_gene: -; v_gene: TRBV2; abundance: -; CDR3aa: CASSSGGNTDTQYF; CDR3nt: TGTGCCAGCAGTTCAGGGGGGAACACAGATACGCAGTATTTT
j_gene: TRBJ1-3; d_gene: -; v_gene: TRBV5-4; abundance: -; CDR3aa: CASSSGDPGNTIYF; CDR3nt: TGTGCCAGCAGCTCAGGGGACCCTGGAAACACCATATATTTT
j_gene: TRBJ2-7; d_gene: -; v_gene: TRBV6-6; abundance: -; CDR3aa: CASSYRTATYEQYF; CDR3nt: TGTGCCAGCAGTTACCGGACAGCCACCTACGAGCAGTACTTC
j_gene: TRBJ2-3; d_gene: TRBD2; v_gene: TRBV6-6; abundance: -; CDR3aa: CASSYVSGGTDTQYF; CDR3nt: TGTGCCAGCAGTTACGTTTCCGGGGGGACAGATACGCAGTATTTT
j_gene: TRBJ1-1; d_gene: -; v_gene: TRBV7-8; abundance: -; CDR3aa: CASSLASGANTEAFF; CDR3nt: TGTGCCAGCAGCTTAGCATCAGGGGCGAACACTGAAGCTTTCTTT
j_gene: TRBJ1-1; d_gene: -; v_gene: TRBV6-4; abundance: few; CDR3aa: CASSGKGFMNTEAFF; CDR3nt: TGTGCCAGCAGTGGGAAGGGGTTCATGAACACTGAAGCTTTCTTT
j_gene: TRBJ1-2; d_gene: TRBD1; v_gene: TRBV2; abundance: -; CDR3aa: CASSTNDRGRGLYGYTF; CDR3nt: TGTGCCAGCAGTACAAATGATCGAGGCAGGGGGCTCTATGGCTACACCTTC
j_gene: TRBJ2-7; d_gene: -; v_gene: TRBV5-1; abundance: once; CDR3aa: CASSLLSSSYEQYF; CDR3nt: TGCGCCAGCAGCTTGCTTTCCAGTTCCTACGAGCAGTACTTC
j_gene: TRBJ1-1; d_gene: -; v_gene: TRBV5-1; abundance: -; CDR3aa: CASSLGAAEAFF; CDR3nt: TGCGCCAGCAGCTTGGGAGCGGCTGAAGCTTTCTTT
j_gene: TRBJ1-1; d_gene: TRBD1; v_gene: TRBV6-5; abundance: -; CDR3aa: CASSRTGRNTEAFF; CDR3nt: TGTGCCAGCAGCAGGACAGGCCGGAACACTGAAGCTTTCTTT
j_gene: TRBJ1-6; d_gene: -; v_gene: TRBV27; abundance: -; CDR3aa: CASSLSRGGISPLHF; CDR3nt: TGTGCCAGCAGTTTATCGCGGGGAGGCATATCACCCCTCCACTTT
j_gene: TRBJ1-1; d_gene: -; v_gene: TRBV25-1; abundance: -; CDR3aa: CASRTRATEAFF; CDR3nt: TGTGCCAGCAGAACCAGGGCCACTGAAGCTTTCTTT
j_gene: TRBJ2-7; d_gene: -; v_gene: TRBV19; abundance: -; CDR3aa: CASSPLFRVQGLDEQYF; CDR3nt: TGTGCCAGTAGTCCCCTCTTCCGGGTCCAGGGGTTGGACGAGCAGTACTTC
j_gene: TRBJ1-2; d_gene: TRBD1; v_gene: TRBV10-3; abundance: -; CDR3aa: CAISYRDSSFNYGYTF; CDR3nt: TGTGCCATCAGTTACCGGGACAGCTCCTTTAACTATGGCTACACCTTC